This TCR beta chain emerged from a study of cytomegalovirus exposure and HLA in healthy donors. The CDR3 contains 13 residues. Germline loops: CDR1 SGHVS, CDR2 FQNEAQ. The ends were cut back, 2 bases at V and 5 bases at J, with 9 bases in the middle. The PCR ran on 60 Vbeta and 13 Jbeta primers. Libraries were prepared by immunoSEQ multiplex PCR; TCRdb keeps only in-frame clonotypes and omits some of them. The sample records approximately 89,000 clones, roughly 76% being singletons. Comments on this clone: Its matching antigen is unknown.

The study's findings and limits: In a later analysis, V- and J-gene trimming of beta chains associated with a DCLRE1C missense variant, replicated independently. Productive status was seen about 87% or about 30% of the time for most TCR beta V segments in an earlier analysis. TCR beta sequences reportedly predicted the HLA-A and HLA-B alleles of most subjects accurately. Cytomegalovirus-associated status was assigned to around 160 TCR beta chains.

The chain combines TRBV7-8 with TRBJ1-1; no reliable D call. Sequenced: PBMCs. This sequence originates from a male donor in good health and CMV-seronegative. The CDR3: CASSLRKRTEAFF. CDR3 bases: TGTGCCAGCAGCTTACGGAAGAGGACTGAAGCTTTCTTT.